The rows below give T cell receptor beta chains drawn from one sample of a study of technical replicates of blood from a handful of donors. Only in-frame clones appear in the TCRdb table, and some are missing; sequencing was by immunoSEQ multiplex PCR. The sample records 50,000 or so clones, about 90% being singletons. Sequenced input: PBMCs. The receptors were sampled from a human donor in good health. Some clones in this sample may be carry-over from other donors' samples. CDR3s include the opening cysteine and the closing phenylalanine or tryptophan. The D gene is left open where the match is weak. Clone sizes are given selectively: once, few, many, or a class where the clone is expanded.

TGCAGTGCCCAATTGGAGACCCAGTACTTC	CSAQLETQYF	NA	TRBV20-1	TRBJ2-5	NA
TGCGCCAGCAGCCAAATCACAGCGGGAGGCTTAAGCACAGATACGCAGTATTTT	CASSQITAGGLSTDTQYF	TRBD2	TRBV4-3	TRBJ2-3	NA
TGTGCCAGCAGCCCCCTGGGGCTAGAGACCCAGTACTTC	CASSPLGLETQYF	NA	TRBV7-7	TRBJ2-5	NA
TGCGCCAGCAGTCAACGGGACAGGAGTACGGGAAACACCATATATTTT	CASSQRDRSTGNTIYF	TRBD1	TRBV23-1	TRBJ1-3	NA
TGTGCCAGCAGCGCCCGGGCTAGCGGGGGTAGAGGAGATACGCAGTATTTT	CASSARASGGRGDTQYF	TRBD2	TRBV5-6	TRBJ2-3	NA
TGTGCCAGCAGCGTTAGCGGGGGGGCTTTCGGGGAGCTGTTTTTT	CASSVSGGAFGELFF	TRBD2	TRBV9	TRBJ2-2	once
TGTGCCAGCAGCTTATCCCCAACAGGGGAGGTCTCCTATAATTCACCCCTCCACTTT	CASSLSPTGEVSYNSPLHF	TRBD1	TRBV7-8	TRBJ1-6	NA
TGCGCCACCTCGGGACAGGGAGACTACGAGCAGTACTTC	CATSGQGDYEQYF	TRBD1	TRBV4-1	TRBJ2-7	NA
TGTGCCAGCAGCCGTAAAACAGGGATAGAGATGAACACTGAAGCTTTCTTT	CASSRKTGIEMNTEAFF	NA	TRBV5-8	TRBJ1-1	NA
TGTGCCAGCAGTGACAGCGGGAGCGGACCCGGGGAGCTGTTTTTT	CASSDSGSGPGELFF	TRBD2	TRBV2	TRBJ2-2	NA
TGCGCCAGCAGCTCAGGCCCCGGTTTTAACTATGGCTACACCTTC	CASSSGPGFNYGYTF	NA	TRBV5-1	TRBJ1-2	NA
TGTGCCAGTACCGGAGGGAGGGAGGGAGGTTGGAATCAGCCCCAGCATTTT	CASTGGREGGWNQPQHF	NA	TRBV19	TRBJ1-5	NA
TGTGCCAGCAGCTTAGGGACTTATACCTACGAGCAGTACTTC	CASSLGTYTYEQYF	NA	TRBV11-2	TRBJ2-7	NA
TGTGCCAGCTCACCACGGACTAGCGGGGGTTCGAACACCGGGGAGCTGTTTTTT	CASSPRTSGGSNTGELFF	TRBD2	TRBV18	TRBJ2-2	NA
TGCGCCAGCAGCTTGGATCCGGGACAGGGGTTGAACACTGAAGCTTTCTTT	CASSLDPGQGLNTEAFF	TRBD1	TRBV5-1	TRBJ1-1	NA
TGTGCCATCACGACTAGTTCTTACGAGCAGTACTTC	CAITTSSYEQYF	NA	TRBV10-3	TRBJ2-7	NA
TGTGCCAGCAGCTTCAGACTAGCGGGGGTGGATACGCAGTATTTT	CASSFRLAGVDTQYF	TRBD2	TRBV13	TRBJ2-3	NA
TGTGCCAGCAGCGAAGCCGGGGACAGGGTTGACTATGGCTACACCTTC	CASSEAGDRVDYGYTF	TRBD1	TRBV7-9	TRBJ1-2	NA
TGTGCCAGCAGCTTAGGCACTAGTTACACAGATACGCAGTATTTT	CASSLGTSYTDTQYF	NA	TRBV7-3	TRBJ2-3	NA
TGTGCCAGCAGCTTAGCGCTCTCTAGCTATGGCTACACCTTC	CASSLALSSYGYTF	NA	TRBV7-2	TRBJ1-2	NA
TGTGCCGCCCGGGGGGCAGATGGCTACACCTTC	CAARGADGYTF	NA	TRBV27	TRBJ1-2	NA
TGTGCCAGTCACCCCAACGGTTTCGGCTATGGCTACACCTTC	CASHPNGFGYGYTF	NA	TRBV27	TRBJ1-2	NA
TGTGCCAGCAGCTTAGGGTCGGGGGAGACCCAGTACTTC	CASSLGSGETQYF	NA	TRBV7-2	TRBJ2-5	NA
TGTGCCAGCAGCCCGACCCATAAGGCGCGGGAGACCCAGTACTTC	CASSPTHKARETQYF	NA	TRBV9	TRBJ2-5	NA
TGTGCCAGCAGCTTATCACACTACGAGCAGTACTTC	CASSLSHYEQYF	NA	TRBV7-6	TRBJ2-7	NA
TGCGCCAGCAGCCAAGATAGGACTAGGTCGTCGACGGGGCAGTACTTC	CASSQDRTRSSTGQYF	TRBD2	TRBV4-3	TRBJ2-7	NA
TGTGCCAGCAGTGAGGCCACCTACGAGCAGTACTTC	CASSEATYEQYF	NA	TRBV2	TRBJ2-7	NA
TGTGCCAGCGGGGCTCAACGGGGCTACACCTTC	CASGAQRGYTF	NA	TRBV6-6	TRBJ1-2	NA
TGCGCCAGCAGCCAAGACAGGACAGCCTCTGGAAACACCATATATTTT	CASSQDRTASGNTIYF	NA	TRBV4-3	TRBJ1-3	NA
TGTGCCAGCAGCCACCGGGCTGGGGCCAACGTCCTGACTTTC	CASSHRAGANVLTF	NA	TRBV5-4	TRBJ2-6	NA
TGTGCCAGCAGCTTGCTAGCGGGGGGGGATGAGCAGTTCTTC	CASSLLAGGDEQFF	TRBD2	TRBV7-2	TRBJ2-1	NA
TGTGCCAGCTCACCATCCATAGACCGTTCGGGCTATGGCTACACCTTC	CASSPSIDRSGYGYTF	NA	TRBV18	TRBJ1-2	NA
TGTGCCAGCAGCTGGGGCAGCTCCTACGAGCAGTACTTC	CASSWGSSYEQYF	NA	TRBV27	TRBJ2-7	NA
TGTGCCAGCAGTAAGTCAGTACCGGGGGTAGATACGCAGTATTTT	CASSKSVPGVDTQYF	NA	TRBV6-1	TRBJ2-3	NA
TGCGCCAGCAGCCAGGCCGGGGGACTAAAGCTTGGGGATTTT	CASSQAGGLKLGDF	TRBD2	TRBV4-1	TRBJ2-3	NA
TGTGCCAGCAGTAACAGGGCAGGCCTCTACGAGCAGTACTTC	CASSNRAGLYEQYF	NA	TRBV27	TRBJ2-7	NA
TGTGCCAGCTCACCCGGGACAGGAGGCGGTCAGCCCCAGCATTTT	CASSPGTGGGQPQHF	TRBD1	TRBV18	TRBJ1-5	NA
TGTGCCAGCAGCTTAGTCCAGCTAGCGGGAGGGAGTTACGAGCAGTACTTC	CASSLVQLAGGSYEQYF	TRBD2	TRBV7-2	TRBJ2-7	NA
TGTGCCAGCAGCGATCGACCAACGGGGGCAGATACGCAGTATTTT	CASSDRPTGADTQYF	NA	TRBV7-6	TRBJ2-3	NA
TGTGCCAGCAGCTTAGTTCGGGTGTCCACTGAAGCTTTCTTT	CASSLVRVSTEAFF	NA	TRBV11-2	TRBJ1-1	NA
TGCGCCAGCAGCTTGTGGCAGATGAACACTGAAGCTTTCTTT	CASSLWQMNTEAFF	NA	TRBV5-1	TRBJ1-1	NA
TGTGCCAGCATCCCAAACTGGCAGGAGGGCCTCTTTAGCAATCAGCCCCAGCATTTT	CASIPNWQEGLFSNQPQHF	NA	TRBV14	TRBJ1-5	NA
TGCGCCAGCAGTTTTAGCCTACAAACGGACTACGAGCAGTACTTC	CASSFSLQTDYEQYF	NA	TRBV5-1	TRBJ2-7	NA
TGTGCCAGCAGGGGACAGGGGGATAATTCACCCCTCCACTTT	CASRGQGDNSPLHF	TRBD1	TRBV2	TRBJ1-6	NA
TGTGCCAGCAGTTTACAAGGGAGGGGCTATGGCTACACCTTC	CASSLQGRGYGYTF	NA	TRBV27	TRBJ1-2	NA
TGCGCCAGCAGCCAAGATCTGGAACAGGGCGGGCTTGAGCAGTTCTTC	CASSQDLEQGGLEQFF	NA	TRBV4-3	TRBJ2-1	NA
TGTGCCAGCAGATCAAGCGGGGGCGGGACTGAAGCTTTCTTT	CASRSSGGGTEAFF	NA	TRBV7-9	TRBJ1-1	NA
TGCAGCGTTCAGACAGTTAACTCTGGAAACACCATATATTTT	CSVQTVNSGNTIYF	NA	TRBV29-1	TRBJ1-3	once
TGTGCCAGCAGCCGGGACAGGTTAAGCAATCAGCCCCAGCATTTT	CASSRDRLSNQPQHF	TRBD1	TRBV6-5	TRBJ1-5	NA
TGCGCCAGCAGCTCCTTCCTAAGAACGGTAACTAACTATGGCTACACCTTC	CASSSFLRTVTNYGYTF	NA	TRBV4-1	TRBJ1-2	NA
TGTGCCAGCAGCGGGACAGGGGAAGGCACAGATACGCAGTATTTT	CASSGTGEGTDTQYF	TRBD1	TRBV6-4	TRBJ2-3	NA
TGTGCCAGCAGCCCCTCGGGCGGGGGTCAAGAGACCCAGTACTTC	CASSPSGGGQETQYF	TRBD2	TRBV7-7	TRBJ2-5	NA
TGTGCCAGCAGCAAACACTTTACGGACCCAGTTAGGGAGTGGGGCTTC	CASSKHFTDPVREWGF	NA	TRBV21-1	TRBJ2-7	NA
TGTGCCAGCTCCGAGGATCTAGCGACCTACGAGCAGTACTTC	CASSEDLATYEQYF	NA	TRBV5-4	TRBJ2-7	NA
TGCGCCAGCAGCTCACAAATGGGCCCATCCTACGAGCAGTACTTC	CASSSQMGPSYEQYF	NA	TRBV5-1	TRBJ2-7	NA
TGTGCCAGCAGTAGATCCGGGACAGACCTCTATGGCTACACCTTC	CASSRSGTDLYGYTF	TRBD1	TRBV25-1	TRBJ1-2	NA
TGCGCCAGCAGCTGGGACAGGGGAAACATTCAGTACTTC	CASSWDRGNIQYF	TRBD1	TRBV5-1	TRBJ2-4	NA
TGCGCCAGCAGCGTGGACAGGAACTATGGCTACACCTTC	CASSVDRNYGYTF	TRBD1	TRBV5-1	TRBJ1-2	NA
TGTGCCAGCAGCTTTTCCCTCGGAGATTCACCCCTCCACTTT	CASSFSLGDSPLHF	NA	TRBV7-9	TRBJ1-6	NA